The 9 T cell receptor beta chains below all came from one sample that was sequenced in a study of cytomegalovirus exposure and HLA in healthy donors. With 60 Vbeta and 13 Jbeta primers, the PCR was carried out. Only in-frame clones appear in the TCRdb table, and some are missing; sequencing was by immunoSEQ multiplex PCR. The sample shows 85,000 to 120,000 clones, under 80% of them seen only once. The sample consisted of PBMCs. The receptors were gathered from a woman aged 50 to 60 in good health and CMV-seropositive.

The V and J genes are TRBV5-1 and TRBJ2-1; the match to TRBD2 covers 10 bases. Trimming cost V 3 bases and J 4 bases; bases outside gene matches: 1. The germline CDR1 and CDR2 sequences are SGHRS and YFSETQ. The CDR3 covers 14 residues. The CDR3 loop is CASSSGLAYNEQFF. The CDR3 DNA follows: TGCGCCAGCAGCTCGGGACTAGCGTACAATGAGCAGTTCTTC.

This rearrangement joins TRBV28 to TRBJ1-2; D is ambiguous. This CDR3 has 14 residues. Germline V gene data show CDR1 as MDHEN and CDR2 as SYDVKM. The germline V and J ends were trimmed by 0 bases and 4 bases, with 9 bases remaining between them. CDR3 in amino acids: CASSLWERSYGYTF. The CDR3 DNA sequence: TGTGCCAGCAGTTTATGGGAAAGGAGCTATGGCTACACCTTC.

CDR3 in amino acids: CASSLLAGVETQYF. CDR3 nucleotide sequence: TGTGCCAGCAGCCTACTAGCGGGGGTGGAGACCCAGTACTTC. The V and J genes are TRBV7-2 and TRBJ2-5; TRBD2 matches 11 bases. The V segment lost 5 bases and the J segment 5 bases; nucleotides outside the gene matches: 4. The CDR3 loop spans 14 amino acids. CDR1 and CDR2 from the germline V gene are SGHTA and FQGNSA.

This clone was picked up a small number of times. The genes are TRBV5-1 and TRBJ2-1; 8 bases match TRBD1. The trim removed 1 base at V and 2 bases at J, leaving 5 bases unmatched. Germline V gene data show CDR1 as SGHRS and CDR2 as YFSETQ. The CDR3 has 16 amino acids. The DNA for the CDR3 is TGCGCCAGCAGCTTGAGCGGACAGGGAGCCTACAATGAGCAGTTCTTC. It specifies CASSLSGQGAYNEQFF.

This rearrangement joins TRBV7-9 to TRBJ2-3; 9 bases match TRBD2. The CDR3 length is 18 residues. V shed 6 bases, J shed 1 base, and the junction held 14 bases outside the gene matches. Germline V gene lookup returns CDR1 SEHNR and CDR2 FQNEAQ (reference sequence). CDR3 loop: CASRPVAGVPLGTDTQYF. CDR3 DNA: TGTGCCAGCAGACCAGTAGCGGGGGTACCCCTTGGCACAGATACGCAGTATTTT.

This clone was counted a few times. CDR3 in DNA: TGCGCCAGCAGCCCAAGGACAGGGGATGAAAAACTGTTTTTT. This codes for CASSPRTGDEKLFF. This chain uses TRBV5-1 with TRBJ1-4; 9 bases fit TRBD1. Unmatched junction bases numbered 4, after V lost 4 bases and J lost 6 bases. CDR1 is SGHRS, CDR2 YFSETQ, per germline. This CDR3 contains 14 residues.

The table lists this clone with a few counts. V gene TRBV19 combines with J gene TRBJ2-2, with 7 bases aligning to TRBD1. Per the germline V gene, CDR1 is LNHDA and CDR2 is SQIVND (reference sequence). The CDR3 is 14 amino acids. The V gene end was trimmed by 10 bases and the J gene end by 2 bases; junction bases not matched to a gene: 7. The CDR3 nucleotides read TGTGCCACCTCCGGGACAGTTAACACCGGGGAGCTGTTTTTT. As protein: CATSGTVNTGELFF.

The J gene is TRBJ1-2, the V gene TRBV6-1; D perhaps matches TRBD1 (5 bases). The CDR3 covers 11 residues. V gave up 6 bases and J gave up 8 bases, with 10 bases separating them. Germline V gives CDR1 MNHNS, CDR2 SASEGT. CDR3 sequence reads: CASRIGEGYTF. In nucleotides, the CDR3 is TGTGCCAGCAGGATAGGGGAAGGCTACACCTTC.

The rearrangement uses TRBV6-4 and TRBJ2-3; 8 bases map to TRBD2. The germline CDR1 and CDR2 sequences are MRHNA and SNTAGT. V was pared by 2 bases and J by 7 bases, with 5 bases of the junction left unmatched. The CDR3 runs 14 residues. The CDR3 spells CASSDVKRGHTQYF. The CDR3 DNA reads as TGTGCCAGCAGTGACGTTAAGCGGGGGCATACGCAGTATTTT.